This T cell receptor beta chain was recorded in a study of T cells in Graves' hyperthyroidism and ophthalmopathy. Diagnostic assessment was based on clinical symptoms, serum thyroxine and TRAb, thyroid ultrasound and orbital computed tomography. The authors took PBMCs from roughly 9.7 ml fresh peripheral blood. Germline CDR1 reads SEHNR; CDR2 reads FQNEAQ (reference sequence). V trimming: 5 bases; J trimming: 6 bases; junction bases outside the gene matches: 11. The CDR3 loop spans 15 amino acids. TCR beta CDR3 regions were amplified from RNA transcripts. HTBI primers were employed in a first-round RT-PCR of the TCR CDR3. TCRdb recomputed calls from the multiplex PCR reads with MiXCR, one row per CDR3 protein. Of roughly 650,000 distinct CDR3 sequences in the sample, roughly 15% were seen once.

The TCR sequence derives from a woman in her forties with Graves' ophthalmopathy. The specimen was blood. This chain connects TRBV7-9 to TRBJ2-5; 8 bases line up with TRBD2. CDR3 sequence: CASSPGGGPLKTQYF. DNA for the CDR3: TGTGCCAGCAGCCCCGGGGGGGGCCCACTAAAGACCCAGTACTTC.